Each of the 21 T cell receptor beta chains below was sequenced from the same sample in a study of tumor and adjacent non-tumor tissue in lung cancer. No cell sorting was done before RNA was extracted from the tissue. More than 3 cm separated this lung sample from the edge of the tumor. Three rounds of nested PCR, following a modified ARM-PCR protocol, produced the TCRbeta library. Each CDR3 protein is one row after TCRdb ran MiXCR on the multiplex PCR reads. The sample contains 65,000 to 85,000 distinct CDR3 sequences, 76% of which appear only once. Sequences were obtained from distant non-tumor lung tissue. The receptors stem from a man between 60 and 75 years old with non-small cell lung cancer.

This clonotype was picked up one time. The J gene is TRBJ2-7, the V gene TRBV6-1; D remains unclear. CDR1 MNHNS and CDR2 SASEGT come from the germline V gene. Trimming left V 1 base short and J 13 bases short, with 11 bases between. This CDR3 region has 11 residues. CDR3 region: CASSEGRAAYF. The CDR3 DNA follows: TGTGCCAGCAGTGAAGGACGGGCAGCTTACTTC.

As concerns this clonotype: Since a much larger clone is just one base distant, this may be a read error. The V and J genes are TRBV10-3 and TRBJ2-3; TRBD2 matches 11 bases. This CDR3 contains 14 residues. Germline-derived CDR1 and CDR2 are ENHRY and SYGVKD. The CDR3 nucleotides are TGTGCCATCAGTGGACTAGCGGGATCAGATGCGCAGTATTTT. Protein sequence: CAISGLAGSDAQYF.

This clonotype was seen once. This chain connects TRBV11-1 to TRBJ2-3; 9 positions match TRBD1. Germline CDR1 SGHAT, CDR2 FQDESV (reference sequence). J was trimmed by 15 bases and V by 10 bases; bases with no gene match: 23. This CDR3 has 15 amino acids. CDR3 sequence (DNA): TGTGCCACCAGTCCCGGGACAGGGTTCACAGATACACAATATTTT. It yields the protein CATSPGTGFTDTQYF.

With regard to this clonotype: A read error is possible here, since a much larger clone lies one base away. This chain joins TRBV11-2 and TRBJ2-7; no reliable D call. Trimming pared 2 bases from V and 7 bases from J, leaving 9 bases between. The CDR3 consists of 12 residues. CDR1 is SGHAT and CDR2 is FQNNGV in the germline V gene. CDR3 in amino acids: CASSLSNGEQYF. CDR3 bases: TGTGCCAGCAGCTTAAGCAACGGGGAGCAGTACTTC.

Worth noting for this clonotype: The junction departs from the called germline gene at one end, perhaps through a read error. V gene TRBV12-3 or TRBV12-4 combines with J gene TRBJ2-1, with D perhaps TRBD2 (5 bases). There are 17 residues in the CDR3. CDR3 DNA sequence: TGTGCCAGCACTTTAGTCTCTAGCAAGAGCTCCTACAATGAGCAGTTCTTC. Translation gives CASTLVSSKSSYNEQFF.

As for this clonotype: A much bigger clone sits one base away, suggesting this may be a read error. DNA of the CDR3: TGCGCCAGACCCACCATGAAAGAGACCCAGTACTTC. It encodes CARPTMKETQYF. V and J are TRBV10-1 and TRBJ2-5; D not resolved. Per the germline V gene, CDR1 is WNHNN and CDR2 is SYGVQD (reference sequence). Trimming removed 9 bases from V and 3 bases from J, with 11 bases in between. The CDR3 loop spans 12 amino acids.

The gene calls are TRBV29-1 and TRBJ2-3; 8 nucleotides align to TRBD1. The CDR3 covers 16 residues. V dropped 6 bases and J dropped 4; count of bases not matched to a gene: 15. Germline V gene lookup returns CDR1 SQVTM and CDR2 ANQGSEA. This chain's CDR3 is CSVGTTETGVADTQYF. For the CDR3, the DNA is TGCAGCGTCGGTACGACCGAGACAGGGGTTGCAGATACGCAGTATTTT.

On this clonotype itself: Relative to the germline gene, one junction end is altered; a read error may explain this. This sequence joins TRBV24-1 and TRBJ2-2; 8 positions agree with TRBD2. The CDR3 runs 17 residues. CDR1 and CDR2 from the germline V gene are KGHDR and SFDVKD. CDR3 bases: TGTCCCACCAGTGATTCAGTTAGCGGGACGGGAACCGGGGAGCTGTTTTTT. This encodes CPTSDSVSGTGTGELFF.

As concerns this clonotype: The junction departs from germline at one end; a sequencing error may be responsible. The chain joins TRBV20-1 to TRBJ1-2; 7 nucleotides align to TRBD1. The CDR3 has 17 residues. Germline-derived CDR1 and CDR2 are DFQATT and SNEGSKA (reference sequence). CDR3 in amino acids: CTARAVSGQGVLYGYTF. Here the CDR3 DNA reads TGCACTGCTAGAGCAGTGAGTGGGCAGGGGGTCCTCTATGGCTACACCTTC.

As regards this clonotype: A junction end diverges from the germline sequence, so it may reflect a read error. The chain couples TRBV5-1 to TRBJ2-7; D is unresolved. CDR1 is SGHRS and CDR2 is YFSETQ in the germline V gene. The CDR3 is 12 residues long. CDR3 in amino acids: CTSSSSVGEHYF. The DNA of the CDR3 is TGCACCAGCAGCTCCAGTGTGGGCGAGCATTACTTC.

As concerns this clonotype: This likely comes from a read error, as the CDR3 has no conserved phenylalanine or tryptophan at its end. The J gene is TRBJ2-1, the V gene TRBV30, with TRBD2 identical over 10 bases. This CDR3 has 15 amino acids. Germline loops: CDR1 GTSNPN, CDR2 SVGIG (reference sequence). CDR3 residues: CAWSPGLADYNEQFS. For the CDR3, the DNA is TGCGCCTGGTCCCCCGGACTAGCGGACTACAATGAGCAGTTCTCC.

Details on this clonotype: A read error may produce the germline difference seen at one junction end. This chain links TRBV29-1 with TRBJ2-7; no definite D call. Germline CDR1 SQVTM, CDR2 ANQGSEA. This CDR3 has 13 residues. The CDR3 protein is CSVDSDPSYVRYF. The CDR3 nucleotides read TGCAGCGTTGACAGCGACCCCTCCTACGTGCGGTACTTT.

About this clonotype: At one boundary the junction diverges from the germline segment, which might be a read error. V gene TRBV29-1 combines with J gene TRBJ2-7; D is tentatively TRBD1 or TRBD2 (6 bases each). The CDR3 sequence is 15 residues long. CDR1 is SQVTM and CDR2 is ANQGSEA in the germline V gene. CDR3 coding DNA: TGCAGGGCAACAAGGGGGGAACAGGGTTCCCACGAGCAGTACTTT. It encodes CRATRGEQGSHEQYF.

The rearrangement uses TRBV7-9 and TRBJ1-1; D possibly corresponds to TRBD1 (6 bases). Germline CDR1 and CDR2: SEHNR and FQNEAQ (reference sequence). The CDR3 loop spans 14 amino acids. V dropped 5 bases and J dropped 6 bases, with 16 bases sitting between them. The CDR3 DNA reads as TGTGCCAGCAGCACTCAGGGGCTATGGGCTGAAGCTTTCTTT. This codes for CASSTQGLWAEAFF. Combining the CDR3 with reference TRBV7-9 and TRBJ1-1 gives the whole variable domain DTGVSQNPRHKITKRGQNVTFRCDPISEHNRLYWYRQTLGQGPEFLTYFQNEAQLEKSRLLSDRFSAERPKGSFSTLEIQRTEQGDSAMYLCASSTQGLWAEAFFGQGTRLTVV.

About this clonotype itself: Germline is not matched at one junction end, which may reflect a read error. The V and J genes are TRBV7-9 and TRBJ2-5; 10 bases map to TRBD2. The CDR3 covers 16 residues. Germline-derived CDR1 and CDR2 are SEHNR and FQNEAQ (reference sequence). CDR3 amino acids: CASCLKSGRALETQYF. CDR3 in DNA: TGTGCCAGCTGCTTAAAAAGCGGGAGGGCCCTGGAGACCCAGTATTTC. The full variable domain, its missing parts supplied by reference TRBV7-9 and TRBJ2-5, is DTGVSQNPRHKITKRGQNVTFRCDPISEHNRLYWYRQTLGQGPEFLTYFQNEAQLEKSRLLSDRFSAERPKGSFSTLEIQRTEQGDSAMYLCASCLKSGRALETQYFGPGTRLLVL.

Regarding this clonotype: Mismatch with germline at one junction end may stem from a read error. CDR3 sequence (DNA): TGTGCCAGCAGTGGGGACAGGGCAGGGAACATTGAAGCTTTCTTT. Protein: CASSGDRAGNIEAFF. J is TRBJ1-1 and V is TRBV6-1, with 9 bases identical to TRBD1. Germline lookup yields CDR1 MNHNS and CDR2 SASEGT. The CDR3 runs to 15 residues.

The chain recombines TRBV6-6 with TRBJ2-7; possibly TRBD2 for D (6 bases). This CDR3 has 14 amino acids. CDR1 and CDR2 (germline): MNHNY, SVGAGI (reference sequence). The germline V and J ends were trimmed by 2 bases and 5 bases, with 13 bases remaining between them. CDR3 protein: CASSYGGVRNEQYF. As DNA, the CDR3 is TGTGCCAGCAGTTACGGAGGGGTTAGGAACGAGCAGTACTTC.

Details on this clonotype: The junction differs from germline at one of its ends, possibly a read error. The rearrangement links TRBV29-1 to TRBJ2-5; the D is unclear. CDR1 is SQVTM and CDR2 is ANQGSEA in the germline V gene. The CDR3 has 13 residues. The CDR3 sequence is CSAETSVQGTQYF. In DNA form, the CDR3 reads TGCAGCGCTGAAACAAGTGTACAAGGGACCCAGTACTTC.

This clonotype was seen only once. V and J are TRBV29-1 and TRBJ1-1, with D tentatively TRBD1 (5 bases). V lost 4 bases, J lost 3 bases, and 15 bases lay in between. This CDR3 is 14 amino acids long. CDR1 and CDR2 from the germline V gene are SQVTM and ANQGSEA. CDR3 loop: CSVAPKGLDTEAFF. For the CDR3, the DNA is TGCAGCGTTGCCCCCAAGGGGTTGGACACTGAAGCTTTCTTT.

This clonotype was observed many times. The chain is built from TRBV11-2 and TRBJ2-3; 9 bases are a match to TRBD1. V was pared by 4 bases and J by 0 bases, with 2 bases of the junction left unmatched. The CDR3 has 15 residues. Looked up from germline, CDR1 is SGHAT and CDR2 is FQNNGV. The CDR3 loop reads CASSSGQGSTDTQYF. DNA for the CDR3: TGTGCCAGCAGCTCAGGACAGGGGAGCACAGATACGCAGTATTTT.

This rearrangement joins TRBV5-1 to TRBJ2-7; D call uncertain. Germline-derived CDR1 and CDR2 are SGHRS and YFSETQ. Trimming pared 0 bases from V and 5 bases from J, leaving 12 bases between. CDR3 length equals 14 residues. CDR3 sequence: CASSLELWVDEQYF. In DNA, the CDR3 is TGCGCCAGCAGCTTGGAACTTTGGGTAGACGAGCAGTACTTC.